What follows are 24 T cell receptor beta chains derived from one specimen sequenced in a study of shared clonotypes between healthy human individuals. Profiled with immunoSEQ multiplex PCR; TCRdb holds only in-frame clones, not every one. The table shows more than 500,000 clones, with roughly 95% occurring only once. The sequenced material came from naive CD4+ T cells sorted from blood. Subset reported: CD45RA+ positively selected. The origin of the receptors is a woman in her 30s in good health.

The chain carries TRBV19 and TRBJ1-1, with D unclear. The CDR3 has 15 residues. Germline-derived CDR1 and CDR2 are LNHDA and SQIVND (reference sequence). Trimming took 5 bases from V and 5 from J, leaving 18 bases between them. In DNA, the CDR3 is TGTGCCAGTAGTTTTGAGGACCAAAGGCGGACTGAAGCTTTCTTT. Amino acid sequence: CASSFEDQRRTEAFF.

The rearrangement uses TRBV4-1 and TRBJ1-2; possibly TRBD1 for D (5 bases). Trimming pared 8 bases from V and 7 bases from J, leaving 17 bases between. Germline values: CDR1 MGHRA, CDR2 YSYEKL. This CDR3 has 13 amino acids. For the CDR3, the DNA is TGCGCCAGCGGCTCCGCGGGGACTATTGGCTACACCTTC. It specifies CASGSAGTIGYTF.

This rearrangement joins TRBV11-2 to TRBJ2-4; possibly TRBD1 or TRBD2 for D (6 bases each). The CDR3 sequence is 12 residues long. V was trimmed by 4 bases and J by 13 bases, leaving 14 bases between them. The germline V gene has CDR1 SGHAT and CDR2 FQNNGV. The CDR3 loop is CASSSRTTGQYF. DNA of the CDR3: TGTGCCAGCAGCTCAAGGACTACAGGGCAGTACTTC.

The V and J genes are TRBV6-1 and TRBJ2-1, with D tentatively TRBD1 (5 bases). Germline V gene data show CDR1 as MNHNS and CDR2 as SASEGT. The length of the CDR3 is 14 residues. The germline V and J ends were trimmed by 1 base and 7 bases, with 11 bases remaining between them. In nucleotides, the CDR3 is TGTGCCAGCAGTGAAGGGGGCGCGAGGAATGAGCAGTTCTTC. Protein product: CASSEGGARNEQFF.

J is TRBJ1-1 and V is TRBV7-6; 8 nucleotides line up with TRBD1. Germline CDR1 SGHVS, CDR2 FNYEAQ. The CDR3 totals 14 residues. V lost 6 bases and J lost 3; bases outside the gene matches: 6. CDR3 coding DNA: TGTGCCAGCAGGTCCCAGGGGGCGCACACTGAAGCTTTCTTT. This translates into CASRSQGAHTEAFF.

This chain connects TRBV5-1 to TRBJ2-7; 9 bases line up with TRBD1. This CDR3 has 16 residues. Losses at the gene ends were 4 bases for V and 3 bases for J; bases not matched to a gene: 11. Germline CDR1 SGHRS, CDR2 YFSETQ. The CDR3 bases are TGCGCCAGCAGCATACTGCCGGGACAGGGTATCTACGAGCAGTACTTC. It translates to CASSILPGQGIYEQYF.

The chain recombines TRBV28 with TRBJ1-4, with a weak D call TRBD1 (5 bases). The CDR3 consists of 15 residues. Trimming left V 3 bases short and J 4 bases short, with 12 bases between. Germline CDR1 and CDR2: MDHEN and SYDVKM. CDR3 sequence: CASSFGDASNEKLFF. The CDR3, as DNA: TGTGCCAGCAGTTTTGGGGACGCTAGTAATGAAAAACTGTTTTTT.

The J gene is TRBJ1-5, the V gene TRBV6-1, with 8 bases aligning to TRBD1. Trimming removed 4 bases from V and 0 bases from J; junction bases left unmatched: 2. The CDR3 consists of 15 residues. Germline CDR1 MNHNS, CDR2 SASEGT. The CDR3 spells CASSVGQVSNQPQHF. CDR3 bases: TGTGCCAGCAGTGTGGGACAGGTTAGCAATCAGCCCCAGCATTTT.

The chain uses TRBV21-1 and TRBJ2-5; TRBD2 is the table's D call, not checked against the DNA. TRBV21-1 is marked as a pseudogene. CDR3 length: 16 amino acids. The CDR3 DNA follows: TGTGCCAGCAGCCCACAGAAGACTAGCTGTCGGGAGACCCAGTACTTC. Translation: CASSPQKTSCRETQYF.

The rearrangement uses TRBV7-7 and TRBJ2-5, with TRBD2 as a possible D gene (6 bases). Trimming took off 1 base at V and 2 bases at J, with 11 bases between the two ends. The V gene's germline CDR1 is SSHAT and CDR2 FNYEAQ (reference sequence). The CDR3 has 15 residues. The CDR3 sequence is CASSLGGTGQETQYF. In nucleotides, the CDR3 is TGTGCCAGCAGCTTAGGCGGGACTGGTCAAGAGACCCAGTACTTC.

This chain connects TRBV5-1 to TRBJ1-3, with D uncertain. V gave up 4 bases and J gave up 4 bases, with 15 bases separating them. The germline V gene has CDR1 SGHRS and CDR2 YFSETQ. The CDR3 is made up of 15 amino acids. DNA of the CDR3: TGCGCCAGCAGCCCGGATCTCGGGCCCGGAAACACCATATATTTT. It codes for CASSPDLGPGNTIYF.

V is TRBV7-3 and J is TRBJ2-6; D uncertain. Looked up from germline, CDR1 is SGHTA and CDR2 is FQGTGA. V shed 5 bases and J shed 1 base, with 12 bases lying between them. The CDR3 has 16 residues. The CDR3 nucleotides read TGTGCCAGCAGCCTAGGACGGGTGTCTGGGGCCAACGTCCTGACTTTC. Residues: CASSLGRVSGANVLTF.

In this sample, this clone turned up once. The rearrangement uses TRBV7-8 and TRBJ2-7; no clear D. This CDR3 is built from 15 residues. The V gene's germline CDR1 is SGHVS and CDR2 FQNEAQ. The V end was cut by 5 bases, the J end by 2 bases, with 16 bases between. CDR3 loop: CASSRGMDHPYEQYF. The CDR3 region has the DNA TGTGCCAGCAGCCGTGGCATGGACCACCCCTACGAGCAGTACTTC.

In this sample, this clone turned up once. The chain is built from TRBV28 and TRBJ2-3; the D gene is possibly TRBD2 (6 bases). CDR3 length: 14 amino acids. The V and J ends lost 3 bases and 2 bases respectively, with 9 bases between them. Germline V lookup: CDR1 MDHEN, CDR2 SYDVKM. The CDR3 is CASSFGGITDTQYF. Here the CDR3 DNA reads TGTGCCAGCAGTTTTGGCGGGATCACAGATACGCAGTATTTT.

Written as DNA, the CDR3 is TGTGCCAGCTCACAGAGTCCGGGACAGGGCTGGGGGACTGAAGCTTTCTTT. It codes for CASSQSPGQGWGTEAFF. V and J are TRBV18 and TRBJ1-1; 9 positions agree with TRBD1. J gave up 5 bases and V 4 bases, and 14 bases lay outside the gene matches. The CDR3 covers 17 residues. CDR1 and CDR2 from the germline V gene are KGHSH and LQKENI.

The gene calls are TRBV6-1 and TRBJ1-4, with no clear D. Germline values: CDR1 MNHNS, CDR2 SASEGT. Trimming shortened V by 3 bases and J by 8 bases, and 13 bases separated the two germline ends. The CDR3 contains 14 residues. This CDR3 reads CASSDIPREEKLFF. The CDR3 DNA follows: TGTGCCAGCAGTGACATCCCGCGCGAGGAAAAACTGTTTTTT.

The table lists this clone with a count of one. The rearrangement uses TRBV9 and TRBJ2-1; 8 bases are shared with TRBD2. With V trimmed by 0 bases and J by 0 bases, 2 bases remained unmatched. The CDR3 is made up of 16 amino acids. Germline V gene data show CDR1 as SGDLS and CDR2 as YYNGEE. The CDR3 DNA reads as TGTGCCAGCAGCGTAGGTAGCGGGAACTCCTACAATGAGCAGTTCTTC. The encoded protein is CASSVGSGNSYNEQFF. Full variable domain (rest looked up from reference TRBV9 and TRBJ2-1): DSGVTQTPKHLITATGQRVTLRCSPRSGDLSVYWYQQSLDQGLQFLIQYYNGEERAKGNILERFSAQQFPDLHSELNLSSLELGDSALYFCASSVGSGNSYNEQFFGPGTRLTVL.

V and J are TRBV4-1 and TRBJ1-3, with D uncertain. The CDR3 is made up of 15 amino acids. Germline CDR1 and CDR2: MGHRA and YSYEKL. Trimming stripped 4 bases from V and 0 bases from J, with 10 bases between. The CDR3 sequence: CASSPDIPSGNTIYF. The CDR3 nucleotides read TGCGCCAGCAGCCCTGACATCCCCTCTGGAAACACCATATATTTT.

This clone was picked up a small number of times. The chain recombines TRBV7-2 with TRBJ1-5; D may be TRBD1 (6 bases). This CDR3 comprises 16 residues. Germline lookup yields CDR1 SGHTA and CDR2 FQGNSA. V shed 0 bases and J shed 4 bases, with 13 bases lying between them. The CDR3 loop reads CASSLALQGKNQPQHF. The CDR3, as DNA: TGTGCCAGCAGCTTAGCGCTACAGGGAAAGAATCAGCCCCAGCATTTT.

The chain is built from TRBV5-4 and TRBJ2-3, with TRBD2 as a possible D gene (5 bases). The CDR3 totals 14 residues. The ends were cut back, 5 bases at V and 3 bases at J, with 13 bases in the middle. Germline CDR1 is SGHNT and CDR2 is YYREEE (reference sequence). The CDR3 loop is CASSQSRVTDTQYF. The CDR3 DNA is TGTGCCAGCAGTCAATCGAGGGTGACAGATACGCAGTATTTT.

The chain joins TRBV5-1 to TRBJ2-1; 12 bases fit TRBD2. The CDR3 is 16 residues long. Germline-derived CDR1 and CDR2 are SGHRS and YFSETQ. After removal of 4 bases from V and 1 base from J, the junction contained 3 bases not matched to a gene. This CDR3 is CASSRTSGNSYNEQFF. Written as DNA, the CDR3 is TGCGCCAGCAGCAGGACTAGCGGGAATTCCTACAATGAGCAGTTCTTC.

The rearrangement uses TRBV18 and TRBJ2-7, with D perhaps TRBD2 (6 bases). V shed 3 bases and J shed 6 bases, with 15 bases lying between them. The CDR3 extends over 14 amino acids. CDR1 KGHSH and CDR2 LQKENI come from the germline V gene. The CDR3 here is CASSPTGSLAEQYF. The DNA of the CDR3 is TGTGCCAGCTCACCTACCGGGAGTCTGGCCGAGCAGTACTTC.

The chain employs TRBV18 and TRBJ2-6; 9 nucleotides match TRBD1. Losses at the gene ends were 6 bases for V and 2 bases for J; bases not matched to a gene: 8. Germline CDR1 reads KGHSH; CDR2 reads LQKENI. CDR3 length: 17 amino acids. The CDR3 coding sequence is TGTGCCAGCTCCTCCGGGACAGGGTTCACTGGGGCCAACGTCCTGACTTTC. Translation: CASSSGTGFTGANVLTF.

The chain combines TRBV5-1 with TRBJ1-5; the D is unclear. Looked up from germline, CDR1 is SGHRS and CDR2 is YFSETQ. Trimming stripped 1 base from V and 0 bases from J, with 8 bases between. The CDR3 has 15 residues. The CDR3 DNA sequence: TGCGCCAGCAGCTTGTGGGGAGATAGCAATCAGCCCCAGCATTTT. Its translation is CASSLWGDSNQPQHF.